Below are 11 T cell receptor beta chains sequenced from a single sample in a study of CD8+CD57+ T cells in acquired aplastic anemia. Flow cytometry had shown expanded CD8+CD57+ cells in the patients chosen for sequencing. CDR3 and TCR beta VDJ profiling relied on a genomic DNA template. A single record per CDR3 protein comes from TCRdb applying MiXCR to the reads. The table includes under 500,000 distinct CDR3 sequences, approximately 32% detected once. The sample taken for sequencing was sorted CD4+, CD8+, or CD8+CD57+ T cells (not recorded which) from PBMCs. These receptor sequences come from a human donor with aplastic anemia.

This clonotype has at least ten counts. CDR3 in DNA: TGTGCCAGCAGCACGAGACAGAGCTCCTACGAGCAGTACTTC. This translates into CASSTRQSSYEQYF. The chain employs TRBV7-6 and TRBJ2-7; tentative D call: TRBD1 (5 bases). The CDR3 totals 14 residues. Per the germline V gene, CDR1 is SGHVS and CDR2 is FNYEAQ. V lost 5 bases, J lost 0 bases, and 11 bases lay in between.

This clonotype showed up many times. CDR3 in DNA: TGTGCCAGCAGCTTAGCGGGGACCCTCTACGAGCAGTACTTC. This gives the protein CASSLAGTLYEQYF. V and J are TRBV7-9 and TRBJ2-7, with D perhaps matching TRBD1 or TRBD2 (5 bases each). V was clipped by 0 bases and J by 3 bases, with 9 bases between them. Germline CDR1 is SEHNR and CDR2 is FQNEAQ (reference sequence). The CDR3 extends over 14 amino acids.

The J gene is TRBJ1-2, the V gene TRBV2, with D maybe TRBD1 (6 bases). V lost 1 base and J lost 3, with 9 bases in between. In germline, CDR1 is SNHLY, CDR2 FYNNEI. The length of the CDR3 is 14 residues. CDR3 sequence: CASSEVRGDYGYTF. CDR3 coding DNA: TGTGCCAGCAGTGAAGTCAGGGGCGACTATGGCTACACCTTC.

The V call is TRBV6-1, the J call TRBJ1-5, with a weak D call TRBD1 (5 bases). The CDR3 has 16 amino acids. From germline, CDR1 is MNHNS and CDR2 SASEGT. Trimming removed 5 bases from V and 4 bases from J, with 18 bases in between. In DNA, the CDR3 is TGTGCCAGCAGTATACCCGGGACTCCTTCTAATCAGCCCCAGCATTTT. Amino acid sequence: CASSIPGTPSNQPQHF.

This clonotype showed up just a few times. This chain links TRBV11-1 with TRBJ2-3, with D possibly called TRBD1 or TRBD2 (5 bases each). Germline-derived CDR1 and CDR2 are SGHAT and FQDESV (reference sequence). Trimming took off 5 bases at V and 7 bases at J, with 19 bases between the two ends. CDR3 length equals 15 residues. The CDR3 sequence is CASSGGVGVEYTQYF. CDR3 nucleotides: TGTGCCAGCAGCGGAGGCGTGGGGGTCGAGTATACGCAGTATTTT.

This clonotype was seen more than once but under ten times. The chain combines TRBV10-3 with TRBJ1-5; D unresolved. From germline, CDR1 is ENHRY and CDR2 SYGVKD. The CDR3 runs to 12 residues. V shed 10 bases and J shed 12 bases, with 19 bases lying between them. This chain's CDR3 is CASSDGPTYQHF. In DNA, the CDR3 is TGTGCCAGCAGCGACGGCCCGACTTACCAGCATTTT.

This rearrangement joins TRBV24-1 to TRBJ2-3; 8 nucleotides line up with TRBD2. Germline V gene sequence: CDR1 KGHDR, CDR2 SFDVKD. Trimming took 3 bases from V and 11 from J; bases not matched to a gene: 12. This CDR3 spans 15 amino acids. The CDR3 loop reads CATSDGAGGYNEQYF. For the CDR3, the DNA is TGTGCCACCAGTGATGGTGCGGGGGGTTACAATGAGCAGTATTTT.

CDR3 nucleotides: TGCAGTGCTAGAGAGGGAGAAGCTTATCAGCCCCAGCATTTT. It is translated as CSAREGEAYQPQHF. V usage is TRBV20-1 and J usage is TRBJ1-5; D gene uncertain. The CDR3 runs 14 residues. V lost 0 bases and J lost 5, with 11 bases in between. Germline V gene sequence: CDR1 DFQATT, CDR2 SNEGSKA (reference sequence).

This clonotype was seen a few times. V is TRBV7-9 and J is TRBJ2-5; D is possibly TRBD1 (6 bases). The ends were cut back, 1 base at V and 1 base at J, with 10 bases in the middle. The germline V gene encodes CDR1 SEHNR and CDR2 FQNEAQ (reference sequence). The CDR3 runs to 15 residues. The DNA for the CDR3 is TGTGCCAGCAGCTTAGACAGGGCGTTCCAAGAGACCCAGTACTTC. Its protein is CASSLDRAFQETQYF.

The J gene is TRBJ1-2, the V gene TRBV6-1; D is unresolved. Germline CDR1 reads MNHNS; CDR2 reads SASEGT. V lost 7 bases, J lost 9 bases, and 21 bases lay in between. CDR3 length: 14 amino acids. The CDR3 sequence: CASTLPHTSRSYTF. DNA of the CDR3: TGTGCCAGCACCTTACCCCATACCTCTCGCAGCTACACCTTC.

V gene TRBV10-2 combines with J gene TRBJ1-6; no clear D. Trimming stripped 3 bases from V and 1 base from J, with 10 bases between. There are 16 residues in the CDR3. From germline, CDR1 is WSHSY and CDR2 SAAADI. The CDR3 is CASSERLSSYNSPLHF. The DNA of the CDR3 is TGCGCCAGCAGTGAACGACTAAGTTCCTATAATTCACCCCTCCACTTT.